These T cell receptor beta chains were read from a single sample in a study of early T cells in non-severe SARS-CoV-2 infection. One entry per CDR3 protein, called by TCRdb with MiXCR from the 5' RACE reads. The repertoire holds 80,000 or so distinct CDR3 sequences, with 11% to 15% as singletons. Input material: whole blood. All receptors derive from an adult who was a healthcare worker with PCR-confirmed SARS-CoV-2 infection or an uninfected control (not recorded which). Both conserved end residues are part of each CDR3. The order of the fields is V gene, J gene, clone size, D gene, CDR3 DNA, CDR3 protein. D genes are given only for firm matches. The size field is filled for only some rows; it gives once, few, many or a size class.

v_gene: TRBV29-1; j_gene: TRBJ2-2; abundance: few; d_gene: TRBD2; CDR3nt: TGCAGCGTCCAAGAGGGAGGGTTGACCGGGGAGCTGTTTTTT; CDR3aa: CSVQEGGLTGELFF
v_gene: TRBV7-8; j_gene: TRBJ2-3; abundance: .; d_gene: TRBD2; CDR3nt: TGTGCCAGCAGCTTAGTTAGCAGCGGGAAGGCAGATACGCAGTATTTT; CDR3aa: CASSLVSSGKADTQYF
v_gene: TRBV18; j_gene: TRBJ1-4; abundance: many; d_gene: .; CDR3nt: TGTGCCAGCTCACCACCGTCCAGGGTGAATGAAAAACTGTTTTTT; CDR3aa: CASSPPSRVNEKLFF
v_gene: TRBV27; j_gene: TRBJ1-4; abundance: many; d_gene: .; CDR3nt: TGTGCCAGCAGACCCGATAGAACTAATGAAAAACTGTTTTTT; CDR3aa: CASRPDRTNEKLFF
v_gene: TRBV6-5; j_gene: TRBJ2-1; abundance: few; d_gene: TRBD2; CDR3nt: TGTGCCAGCAGTTTTTGGACTAGAGGGAATGAGCAGTTCTTC; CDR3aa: CASSFWTRGNEQFF
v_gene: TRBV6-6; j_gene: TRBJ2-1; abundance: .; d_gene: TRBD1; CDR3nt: TGTGCCAGCAGTCGACAGGGGGACGAGCAGTTCTTC; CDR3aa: CASSRQGDEQFF
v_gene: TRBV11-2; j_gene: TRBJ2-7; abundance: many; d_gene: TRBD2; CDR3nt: TGTGCCAGCAGCCCCGGACTAGTAGACCCCTACGAGCAGTACTTC; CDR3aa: CASSPGLVDPYEQYF
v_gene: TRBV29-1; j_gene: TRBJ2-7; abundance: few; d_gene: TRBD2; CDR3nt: TGCAGCGCTAGGGCGGCACTAGCGGGAGGTCCCTACGAGCAGTACTTC; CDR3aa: CSARAALAGGPYEQYF
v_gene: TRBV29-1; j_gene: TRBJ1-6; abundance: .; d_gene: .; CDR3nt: TGCAGCGTTCTTGACTCCTATAATTCACCCCTCCACTTT; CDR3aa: CSVLDSYNSPLHF
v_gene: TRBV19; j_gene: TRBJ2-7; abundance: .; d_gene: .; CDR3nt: TGTGCCAACCATCCCTCATTGACGGGGAATTCCTACGAGCAGTACTTC; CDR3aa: CANHPSLTGNSYEQYF
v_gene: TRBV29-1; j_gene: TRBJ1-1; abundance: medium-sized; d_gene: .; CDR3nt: TGCAGCGTTCGGAGGGGGTCCGCCACTGAAGCTTTCTTT; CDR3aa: CSVRRGSATEAFF
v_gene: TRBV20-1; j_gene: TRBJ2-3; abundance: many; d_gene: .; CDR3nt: TGCAGTGCTCAACAGCGCACAGCAGATACGCAGTATTTT; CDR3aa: CSAQQRTADTQYF
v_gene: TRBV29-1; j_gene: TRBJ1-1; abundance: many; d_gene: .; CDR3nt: TGCAGCGTTCGTCGCGGGAGTGAAGCTTTCTTT; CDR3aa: CSVRRGSEAFF
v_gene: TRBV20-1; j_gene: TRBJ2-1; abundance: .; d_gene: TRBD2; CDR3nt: TGCAGTGCCGATAGCGGGGGGCGAACTGAGCAGTTCTTC; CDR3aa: CSADSGGRTEQFF
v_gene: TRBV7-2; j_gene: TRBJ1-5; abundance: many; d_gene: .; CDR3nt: TGTGCCAGCAGTTTTGAAGGGTCGCGGAGCAATCAGCCCCAGCATTTT; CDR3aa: CASSFEGSRSNQPQHF
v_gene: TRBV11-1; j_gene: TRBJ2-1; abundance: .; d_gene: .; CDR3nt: TGTGCCAGCAGCAAATCCAAAGACTCCCGCAGGTTCTTC; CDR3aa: CASSKSKDSRRFF
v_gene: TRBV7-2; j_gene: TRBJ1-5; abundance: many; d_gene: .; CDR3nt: TGTGCCAGCAGCTTAGTGGCAGGGCAGGATCAGCCCCAGCATTTT; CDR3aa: CASSLVAGQDQPQHF
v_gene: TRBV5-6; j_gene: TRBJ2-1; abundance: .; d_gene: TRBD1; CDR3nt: TGTGCCAGCAGCTTGGGGGGACAGGGGCTCTCCTACAATGAGCAGTTCTTC; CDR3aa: CASSLGGQGLSYNEQFF
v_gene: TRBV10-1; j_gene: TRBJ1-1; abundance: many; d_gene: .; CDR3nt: TGCGCCAGCAGTGTCTTCCGAACAGGGAACACTGAAGCTTTCTTT; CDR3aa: CASSVFRTGNTEAFF
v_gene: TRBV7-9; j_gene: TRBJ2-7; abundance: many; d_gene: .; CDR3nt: TGTGCCAGCAGCATAAGTGACGGAGCCTACGAGCAGTACTTC; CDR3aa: CASSISDGAYEQYF
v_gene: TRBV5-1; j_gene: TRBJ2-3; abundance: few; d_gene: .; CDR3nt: TGCGCCAGCAGCTTGGAGGCAGGGGAGCTAGATACGCAGTATTTT; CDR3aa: CASSLEAGELDTQYF
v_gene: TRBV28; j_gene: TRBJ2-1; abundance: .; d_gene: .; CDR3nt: TGTGCCAGCATCCTGGAGCAGTTCTTC; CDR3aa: CASILEQFF
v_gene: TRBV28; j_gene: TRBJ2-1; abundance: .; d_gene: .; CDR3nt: TGTGCCAGCAGTCCGCCGACAAGATACAATGAGCAGTTCTTC; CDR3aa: CASSPPTRYNEQFF
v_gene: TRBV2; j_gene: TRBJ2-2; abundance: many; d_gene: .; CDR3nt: TGTGCCAGCAGTCTAATGGGGAGTGACACCGGGGAGCTGTTTTTT; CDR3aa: CASSLMGSDTGELFF
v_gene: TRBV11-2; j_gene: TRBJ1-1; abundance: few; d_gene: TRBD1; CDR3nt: TGTGCCAGCAGCCCAAGGACAGGGGTTGACACTGAAGCTTTCTTT; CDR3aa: CASSPRTGVDTEAFF
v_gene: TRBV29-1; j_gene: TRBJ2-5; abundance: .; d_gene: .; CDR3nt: TGCAGCGTTGAAGAGGGCAGAAGGTACCAGTACTTC; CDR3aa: CSVEEGRRYQYF
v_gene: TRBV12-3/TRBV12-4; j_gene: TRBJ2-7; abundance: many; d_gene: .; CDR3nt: TGTGCCAGCAGCCGTGGACACTACGAGCAGTACTTC; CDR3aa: CASSRGHYEQYF
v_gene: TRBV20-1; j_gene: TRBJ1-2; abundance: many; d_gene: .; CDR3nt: TGCAGTGCTAGAAGTGGACCACGAGGCTACACCTTC; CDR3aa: CSARSGPRGYTF
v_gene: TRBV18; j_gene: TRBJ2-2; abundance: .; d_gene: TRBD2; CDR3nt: TGTGCCAGCTCATCGCAGGGAGGGATGAACACCGGGGAGCTGTTTTTT; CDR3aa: CASSSQGGMNTGELFF
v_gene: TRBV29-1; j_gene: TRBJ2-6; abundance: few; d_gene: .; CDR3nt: TGCAGCGTTAAGGAGGGGGCCAACGTCCTGACTTTC; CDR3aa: CSVKEGANVLTF
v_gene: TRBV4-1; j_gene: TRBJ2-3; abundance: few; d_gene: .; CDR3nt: TGCGCCAGCAGCGGGGCGGGGTTGGATACGCAGTATTTT; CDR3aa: CASSGAGLDTQYF
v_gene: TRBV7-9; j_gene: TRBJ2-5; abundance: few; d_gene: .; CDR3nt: TGTGCCAGCAGCTTAGTAGTCAGGCTTCAAGAGACCCAGTACTTC; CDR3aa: CASSLVVRLQETQYF
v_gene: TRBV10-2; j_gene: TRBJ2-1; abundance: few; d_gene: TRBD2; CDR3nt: TGCGCCAGCAGGACTCCTCTAGCGGGGGGGCGTTATGAGCAGTTCTTC; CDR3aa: CASRTPLAGGRYEQFF
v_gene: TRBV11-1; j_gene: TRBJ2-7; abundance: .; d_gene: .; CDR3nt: TGTGCCAGCAGCGCCAATTCGGGGTACGAGCAGTACTTC; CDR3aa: CASSANSGYEQYF
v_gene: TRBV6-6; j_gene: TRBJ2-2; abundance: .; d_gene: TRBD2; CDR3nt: TGTGCCAGCACCTTACTCGGCGCGGGGGGCCACACCGGGGAGCTGTTTTTT; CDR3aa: CASTLLGAGGHTGELFF
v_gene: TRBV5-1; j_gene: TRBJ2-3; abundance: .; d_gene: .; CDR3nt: TGCGCCAGCAGCTTCGCAGGGATGGGCACAGATACGCAGTATTTT; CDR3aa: CASSFAGMGTDTQYF
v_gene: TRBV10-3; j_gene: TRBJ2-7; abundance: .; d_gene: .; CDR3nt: TGTGCCATCGGTTGGGGCGCCGAGCAGTACTTC; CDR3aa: CAIGWGAEQYF